This TCR beta chain was obtained from a study of blood T cell repertoires in COVID-19. Study-level information: There were acute and convalescent COVID-19 samples, and they came from the United States, Italy and Spain. In each case, the material was cDNA or gDNA derived from T cells, B-cell-depleted T cells, or PBMCs.

There are 13 residues in the CDR3. Germline V lookup: CDR1 GTSNPN, CDR2 SVGIG (reference sequence). Deletions cut 3 bases from V and 0 bases from J, with 6 bases between. This clone came up once. Sequenced by immunoSEQ multiplex PCR; TCRdb stores in-frame clones only, minus some. There are around 230,000 clones in the sample; approximately 84% occur only once, and 9.5% to 13% lies in the top ten. The specimen was peripheral blood. The chain is built from TRBV30 and TRBJ1-3; no firm D call. This TCR derives from a man between 45 and 60 years old with COVID-19, enrolled during active disease. The CDR3 sequence is CAWSAISGNTIYF. As DNA, the CDR3 is TGTGCCTGGAGCGCGATCTCTGGAAACACCATATATTTT.